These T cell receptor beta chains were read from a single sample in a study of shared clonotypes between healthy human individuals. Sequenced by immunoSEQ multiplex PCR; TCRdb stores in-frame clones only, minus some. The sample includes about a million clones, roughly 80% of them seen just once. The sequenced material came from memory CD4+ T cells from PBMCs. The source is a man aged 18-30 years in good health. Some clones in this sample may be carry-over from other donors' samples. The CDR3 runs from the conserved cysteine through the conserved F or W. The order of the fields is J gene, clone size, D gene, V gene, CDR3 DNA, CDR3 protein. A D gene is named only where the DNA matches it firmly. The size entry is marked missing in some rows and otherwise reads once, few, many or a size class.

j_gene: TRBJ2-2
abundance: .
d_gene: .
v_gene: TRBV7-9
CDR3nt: TGTGCCAGCAGCTTTCCGGGGCCGGGTTTTGCGTGGACCGGGGAGCTGTTTTTT
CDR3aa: CASSFPGPGFAWTGELFF

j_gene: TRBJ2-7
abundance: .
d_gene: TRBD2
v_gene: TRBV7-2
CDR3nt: TGTGCCAGCAGCTTGTCCGGGACTAGCGAAGACGAGCAGTACTTC
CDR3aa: CASSLSGTSEDEQYF

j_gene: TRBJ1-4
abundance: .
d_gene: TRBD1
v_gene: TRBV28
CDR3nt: TGTGCCAGCAGCCAACCGGGACAGACTAATGAAAAACTGTTTTTT
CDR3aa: CASSQPGQTNEKLFF

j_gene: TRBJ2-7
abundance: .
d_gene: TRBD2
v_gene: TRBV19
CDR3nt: TGTGCCAGTAGTATAGTGGCGGGAGTCGGCTACGAGCAGTACTTC
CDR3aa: CASSIVAGVGYEQYF

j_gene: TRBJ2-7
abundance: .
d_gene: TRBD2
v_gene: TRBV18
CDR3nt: TGTGCCAGCTCACTGGGGGCGGGAGGGCCCGACGAGCAGTACTTC
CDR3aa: CASSLGAGGPDEQYF

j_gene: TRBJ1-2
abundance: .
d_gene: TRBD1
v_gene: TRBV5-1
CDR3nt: TGCGCCAGCAGCACCGGGACAGCGCGACCCTGGGATGGCTACACCTTC
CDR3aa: CASSTGTARPWDGYTF

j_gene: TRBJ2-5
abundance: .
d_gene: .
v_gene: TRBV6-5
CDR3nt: TGTGCCAGCAGTACCAGGGACGTCCAAGAGACCCAGTACTTC
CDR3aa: CASSTRDVQETQYF

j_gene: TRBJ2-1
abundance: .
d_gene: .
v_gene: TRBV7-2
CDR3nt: TGTGCCAGCAGCTCCTCCTTTAGCTCCTACAATGAGCAGTTCTTC
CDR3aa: CASSSSFSSYNEQFF

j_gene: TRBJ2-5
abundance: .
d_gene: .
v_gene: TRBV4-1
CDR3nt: TGCGCCAGCAGCCAAGATTGGGGGGCCGGGGAGACCCAGTACTTC
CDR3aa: CASSQDWGAGETQYF

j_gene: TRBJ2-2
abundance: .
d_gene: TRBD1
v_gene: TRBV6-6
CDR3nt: TGTGCCAGCAGCCCGGGACAGGGCGACACCGGGGAGCTGTTTTTT
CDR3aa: CASSPGQGDTGELFF

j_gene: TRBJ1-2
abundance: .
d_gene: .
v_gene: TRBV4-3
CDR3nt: TGCGCCAGCAGCTCCCCACAAAACTATGGCTACACCTTC
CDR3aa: CASSSPQNYGYTF

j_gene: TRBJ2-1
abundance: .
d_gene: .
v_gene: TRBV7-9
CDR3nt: TGTGCCAGCAACATAGACCACACCGATCCCCCCTACAATGAGCAGTTCTTC
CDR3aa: CASNIDHTDPPYNEQFF

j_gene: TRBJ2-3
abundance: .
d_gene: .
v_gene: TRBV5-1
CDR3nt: TGCGCCAGCAGCCAAACCTCCACTAGCACAGATACGCAGTATTTT
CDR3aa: CASSQTSTSTDTQYF

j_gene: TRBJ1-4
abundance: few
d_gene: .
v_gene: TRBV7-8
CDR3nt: TGTGCCAGCAGCTTAGTGGGGGGGGGTCCAACTAATGAAAAACTGTTTTTT
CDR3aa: CASSLVGGGPTNEKLFF

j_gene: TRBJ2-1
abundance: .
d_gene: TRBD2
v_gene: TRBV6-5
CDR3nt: TGTGCCAGCAGGGATAGCGGGAGAAACAATGAGCAGTTCTTC
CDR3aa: CASRDSGRNNEQFF

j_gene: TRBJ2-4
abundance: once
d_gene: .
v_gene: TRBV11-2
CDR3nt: TGTGCCAGCAGCTTAGACAGGGGTGGGGCAAGGAACATTCAGTACTTC
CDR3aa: CASSLDRGGARNIQYF

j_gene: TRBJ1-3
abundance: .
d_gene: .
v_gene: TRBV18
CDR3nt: TGTGCCACCCGCCAGGGAGACTCTGGAAACACCATATATTTT
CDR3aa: CATRQGDSGNTIYF

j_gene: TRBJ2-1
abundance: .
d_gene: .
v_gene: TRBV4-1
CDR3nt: TGCGCCAGCAGCCAAGTGGAGGTCCGGTACAATGAGCAGTTCTTC
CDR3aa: CASSQVEVRYNEQFF

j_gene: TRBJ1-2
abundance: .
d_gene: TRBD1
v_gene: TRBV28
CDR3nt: TGTGCCAGCAGTGCGACAGGGATTGACTATGGCTACACCTTC
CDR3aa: CASSATGIDYGYTF

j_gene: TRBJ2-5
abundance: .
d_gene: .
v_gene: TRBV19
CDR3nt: TGTGCCAGTAGTGTACTAGTTCAAGAGACCCAGTACTTC
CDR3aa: CASSVLVQETQYF

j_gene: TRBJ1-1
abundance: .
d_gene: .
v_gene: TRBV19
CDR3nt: TGTGCCAGTAGTCCTACCACAGGGATGAACACTGAAGCTTTCTTT
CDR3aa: CASSPTTGMNTEAFF

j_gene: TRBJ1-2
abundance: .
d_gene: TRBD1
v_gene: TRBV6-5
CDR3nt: TGTGCCAGCAGTTACCATTCCGGACAGGGTGGGGGCTACACCTTC
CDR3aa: CASSYHSGQGGGYTF

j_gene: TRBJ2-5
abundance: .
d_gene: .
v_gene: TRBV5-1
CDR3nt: TGCGCCAGCAGCCACATTGCAGGTCGAGGGGAGACCCAGTACTTC
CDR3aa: CASSHIAGRGETQYF

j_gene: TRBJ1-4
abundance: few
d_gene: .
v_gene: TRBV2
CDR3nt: TGTGCCAGCAGTATCAGCGTGGGGGAAAAACTGTTTTTT
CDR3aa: CASSISVGEKLFF

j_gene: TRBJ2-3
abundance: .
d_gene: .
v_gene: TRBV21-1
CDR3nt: TGTGCCAGCAGCTCGTACGGCGGGGCCGGGACAGGGACAGATACGCAGTATTTT
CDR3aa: CASSSYGGAGTGTDTQYF

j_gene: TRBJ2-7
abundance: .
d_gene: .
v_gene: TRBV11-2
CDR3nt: TGTGCCAGCAGCTTAGATCGGCAGTCCCAGCAGTACTTC
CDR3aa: CASSLDRQSQQYF

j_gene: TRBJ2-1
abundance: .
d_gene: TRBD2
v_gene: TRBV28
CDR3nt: TGTGCCACCTGTGGTCTGAGTTATAGCGGGAGGGGTGTCTGTGAGCAGTTCTTC
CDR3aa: CATCGLSYSGRGVCEQFF

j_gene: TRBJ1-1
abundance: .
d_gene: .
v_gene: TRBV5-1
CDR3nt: TGCGCCAGCAGCTTGGGGCAGGGAGCTGAAGCTTTCTTT
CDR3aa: CASSLGQGAEAFF

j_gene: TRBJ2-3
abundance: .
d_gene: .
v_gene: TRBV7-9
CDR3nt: TGTGCCAGCAGCTTCACACTAGGGGATACGCAGTATTTT
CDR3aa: CASSFTLGDTQYF

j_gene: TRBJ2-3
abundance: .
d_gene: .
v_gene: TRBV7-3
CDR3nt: TGTGCCAGCAGCTTAACAGGGGCGGGAGATACGCAGTATTTT
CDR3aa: CASSLTGAGDTQYF

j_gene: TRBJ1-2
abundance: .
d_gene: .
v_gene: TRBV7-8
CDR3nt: TGTGCCAGCAGCCGGCAGATTAACTATGGCTACACCTTC
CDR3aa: CASSRQINYGYTF

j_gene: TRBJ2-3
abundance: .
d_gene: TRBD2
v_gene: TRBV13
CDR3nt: TGTGCCAGCAGCTCTAGGTCGGGGGGGAAAACGGTGACAGATACGCAGTATTTT
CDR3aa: CASSSRSGGKTVTDTQYF

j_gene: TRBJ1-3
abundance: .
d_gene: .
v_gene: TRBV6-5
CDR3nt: TGTGCCAGCAAAGACGACCAGGGGGGAAACACCATATATTTT
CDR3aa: CASKDDQGGNTIYF

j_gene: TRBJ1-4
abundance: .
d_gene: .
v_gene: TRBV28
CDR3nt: TGTGCCAGCAGTTTATGGGGACGGTCCGGAAGTGAAAAACTGTTTTTT
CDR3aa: CASSLWGRSGSEKLFF

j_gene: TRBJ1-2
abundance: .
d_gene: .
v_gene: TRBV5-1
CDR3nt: TGCGCCAGCAGCTTGACCGACAATAACTATGGCTACACCTTC
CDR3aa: CASSLTDNNYGYTF

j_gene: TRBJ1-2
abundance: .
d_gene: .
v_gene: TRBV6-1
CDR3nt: TGTGCCAGCACCCCCCCGGGCCGGGTCTATGGCTACACCTTC
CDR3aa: CASTPPGRVYGYTF

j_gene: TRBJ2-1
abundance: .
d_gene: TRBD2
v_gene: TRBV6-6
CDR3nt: TGTGCCAGCAGGTGGGGACTAGCGGGACGATATGAGCAGTTCTTC
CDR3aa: CASRWGLAGRYEQFF

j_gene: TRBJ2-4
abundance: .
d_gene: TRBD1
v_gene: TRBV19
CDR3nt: TGTGCCAGTAGATTAAAAGGGACAGGGGATTCTCTAGCCAAAAACATTCAGTACTTC
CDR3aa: CASRLKGTGDSLAKNIQYF

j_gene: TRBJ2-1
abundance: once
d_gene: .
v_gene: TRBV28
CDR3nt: TGTGCCAGCAGCGCCGGGACATCGGGGTACAATGAGCAGTTCTTC
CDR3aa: CASSAGTSGYNEQFF

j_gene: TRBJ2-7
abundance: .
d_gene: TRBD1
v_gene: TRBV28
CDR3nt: TGTGCCAGCTTTACCCCGGGACAGGGATTCTACGAGCAGTACTTC
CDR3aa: CASFTPGQGFYEQYF

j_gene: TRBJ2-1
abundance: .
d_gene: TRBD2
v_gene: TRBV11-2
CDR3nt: TGTGCCAGCAGCATCCGACTAGCCTCCTACAATGAGCAGTTCTTC
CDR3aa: CASSIRLASYNEQFF

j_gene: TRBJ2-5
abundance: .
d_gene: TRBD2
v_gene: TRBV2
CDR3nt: TGTGCCAGCAGGGGGACTAGCGGGAGACGGGAGACCCAGTACTTC
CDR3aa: CASRGTSGRRETQYF

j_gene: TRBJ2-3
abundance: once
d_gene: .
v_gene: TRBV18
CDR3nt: TGTGCCAGCTCTACCTCCGGGGGCCCCACAGATACGCAGTATTTT
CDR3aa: CASSTSGGPTDTQYF

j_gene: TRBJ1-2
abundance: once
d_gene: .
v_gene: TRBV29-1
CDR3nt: TGCAGCGTTGTTACAGCAGGCTATGGCTACACCTTC
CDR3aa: CSVVTAGYGYTF

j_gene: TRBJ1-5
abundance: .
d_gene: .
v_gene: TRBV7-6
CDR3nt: TGTGCCAGCAGCTTACAGGGCGGGAATCAGCCCCAGCATTTT
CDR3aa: CASSLQGGNQPQHF

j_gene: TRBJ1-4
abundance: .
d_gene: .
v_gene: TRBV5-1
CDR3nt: TGCGCCAGCAGCCCCGTGTCGCGGGAGGGAGAAAAACTGTTTTTT
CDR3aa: CASSPVSREGEKLFF

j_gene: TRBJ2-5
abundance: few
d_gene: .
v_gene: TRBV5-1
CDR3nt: TGCGCCAGCAGCTTGCAGCCATCAGGAGGGGAAGAGACCCAGTACTTC
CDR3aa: CASSLQPSGGEETQYF

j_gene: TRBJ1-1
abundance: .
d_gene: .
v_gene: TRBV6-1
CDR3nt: TGTGCCAGCAGTGAAGGAGGAGGCTACACTGAAGCTTTCTTT
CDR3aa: CASSEGGGYTEAFF

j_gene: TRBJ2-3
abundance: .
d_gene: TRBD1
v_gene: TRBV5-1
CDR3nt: TGCGCCAGCAGCTTGGGAGGGGGCGGTGATACGCAGTATTTT
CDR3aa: CASSLGGGGDTQYF

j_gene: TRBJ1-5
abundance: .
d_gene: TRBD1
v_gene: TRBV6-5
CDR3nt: TGTGCCAGCAGTTACACAGGGGGCAATCAGCCCCAGCATTTT
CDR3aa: CASSYTGGNQPQHF

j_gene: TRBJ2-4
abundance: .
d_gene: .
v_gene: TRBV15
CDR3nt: TGTGCCACCAGCAGAGAGTGGAGGGCAAACATTCAGTACTTC
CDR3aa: CATSREWRANIQYF

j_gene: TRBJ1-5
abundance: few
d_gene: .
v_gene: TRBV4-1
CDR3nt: TGCGCCAGCAGCCAAGTACAGCAGAATCAGCCCCAGCATTTT
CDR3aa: CASSQVQQNQPQHF

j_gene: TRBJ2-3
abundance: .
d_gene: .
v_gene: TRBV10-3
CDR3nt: TGTGCCATCAGTGAGTCAGGAGATCCGACAATTGATACGCAGTATTTT
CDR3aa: CAISESGDPTIDTQYF

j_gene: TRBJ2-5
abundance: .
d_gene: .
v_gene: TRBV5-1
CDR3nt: TGCGCCAGCAGCTCGATTCCTCAAGAGACCCAGTACTTC
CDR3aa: CASSSIPQETQYF

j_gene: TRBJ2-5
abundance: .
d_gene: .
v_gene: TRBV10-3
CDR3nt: TGTGCCACCTCGGGACGGTCCGGAGAGACCCAGTACTTC
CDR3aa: CATSGRSGETQYF